The present entry profiles one TCR beta chain with its context. The antigen is unknown. This specimen comes from a study of graft-versus-host responses after intestinal transplantation. As for the study in general: Uniformly, recipients were administered anti-thymocyte globulin induction with subsequent tacrolimus and steroids for 3 to 4 years.

Profiling relied on immunoSEQ multiplex PCR, and the TCRdb table lists in-frame clones only, not all of them. This sample carries roughly 97,000 clones, 90% of them seen once, and the ten largest clones take around 15%. Findings and caveats of the study: High graft-versus-host to host-versus-graft T cell clonal ratios marked allografts of patients with graft-donor macrochimerism.

The specimen comprised PBMCs, sampled 450 to 460 days after intestinal transplant. The receptor was derived from a human patient who received an intestinal transplant, so some T cells may come from the graft donor.

CDR3 nucleotides: TGTGCCAGCAGCCTCGACACCTTCTGGAACACCGGGGAGCTGTTTTTT. It specifies CASSLDTFWNTGELFF. The V call is TRBV5-4, the J call TRBJ2-2; D is unresolved. In germline, CDR1 is SGHNT, CDR2 YYREEE (reference sequence). Trimming took off 4 bases at V and 1 base at J, with 14 bases between the two ends. CDR3 length equals 16 residues.